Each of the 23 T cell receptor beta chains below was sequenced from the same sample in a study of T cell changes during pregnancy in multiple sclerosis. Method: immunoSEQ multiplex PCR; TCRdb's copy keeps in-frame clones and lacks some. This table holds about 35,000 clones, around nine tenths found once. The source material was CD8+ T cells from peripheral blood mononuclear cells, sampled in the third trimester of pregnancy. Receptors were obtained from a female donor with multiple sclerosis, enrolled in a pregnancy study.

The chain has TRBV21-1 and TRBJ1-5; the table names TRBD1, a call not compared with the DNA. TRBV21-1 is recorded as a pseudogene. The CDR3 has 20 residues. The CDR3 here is CASSKEEDRGTPEGNQPQHF. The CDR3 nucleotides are TGTGCCAGCAGCAAAGAAGAGGACAGGGGTACGCCGGAGGGCAATCAGCCCCAGCATTTT.

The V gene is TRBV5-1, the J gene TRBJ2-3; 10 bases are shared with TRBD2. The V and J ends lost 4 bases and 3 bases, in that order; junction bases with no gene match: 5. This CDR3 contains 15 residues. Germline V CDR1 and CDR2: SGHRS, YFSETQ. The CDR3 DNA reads TGCGCCAGCAGCCGACCTAGCGGGGGTACAGATACGCAGTATTTT. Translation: CASSRPSGGTDTQYF.

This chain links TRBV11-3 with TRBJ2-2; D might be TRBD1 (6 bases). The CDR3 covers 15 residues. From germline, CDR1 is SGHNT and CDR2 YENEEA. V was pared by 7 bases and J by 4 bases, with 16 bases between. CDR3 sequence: CASTDYRDPTGELFF. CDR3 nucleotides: TGTGCCAGCACGGATTACAGGGATCCCACCGGGGAGCTGTTTTTT.

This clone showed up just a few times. The CDR3 nucleotides read TGTGCCAGCAGCCAACGTAGTTTCCCCGAGTCACCCCTCCACTTT. Residues: CASSQRSFPESPLHF. This rearrangement joins TRBV14 to TRBJ1-6; no reliable D call. The CDR3 spans 15 residues. Germline values: CDR1 SGHDN, CDR2 FVKESK. V lost 2 bases to trimming and J lost 10 bases, with 15 bases between them.

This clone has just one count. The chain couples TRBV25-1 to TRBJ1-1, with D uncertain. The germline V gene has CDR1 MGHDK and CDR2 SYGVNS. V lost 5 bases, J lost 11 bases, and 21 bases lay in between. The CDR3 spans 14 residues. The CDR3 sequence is CASSYDEESGGAFF. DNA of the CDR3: TGTGCCAGCAGTTATGACGAGGAGAGCGGAGGCGCTTTCTTT. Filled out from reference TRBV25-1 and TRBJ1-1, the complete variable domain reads EADIYQTPRYLVIGTGKKITLECSQTMGHDKMYWYQQDPGMELHLIHYSYGVNSTEKGDLSSESTVSRIRTEHFPLTLESARPSHTSQYLCASSYDEESGGAFFGQGTRLTVV.

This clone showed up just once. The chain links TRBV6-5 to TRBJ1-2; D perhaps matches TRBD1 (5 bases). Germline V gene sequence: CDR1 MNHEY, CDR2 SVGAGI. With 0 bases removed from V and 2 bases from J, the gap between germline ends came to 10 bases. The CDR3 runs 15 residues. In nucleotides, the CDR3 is TGTGCCAGCAGTTACTCTATAACAGGAAACTATGGCTACACCTTC. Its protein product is CASSYSITGNYGYTF.

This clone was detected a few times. In DNA form, the CDR3 reads TGTGCCAGCAGTTCAGCCGGGACAGGGTTCACTGAAGCTTTCTTT. Residues: CASSSAGTGFTEAFF. V is TRBV27 and J is TRBJ1-1; TRBD1 matches at 9 bases. Trimming cost V 4 bases and J 4 bases; bases outside gene matches: 7. Germline values: CDR1 MNHEY, CDR2 SMNVEV (reference sequence). CDR3 size: 15 residues.

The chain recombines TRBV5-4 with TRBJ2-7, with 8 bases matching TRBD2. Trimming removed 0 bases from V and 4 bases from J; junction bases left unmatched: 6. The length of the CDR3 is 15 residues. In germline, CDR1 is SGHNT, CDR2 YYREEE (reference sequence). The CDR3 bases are TGTGCCAGCAGCTTGGTTGGTAGCGGGGAGTACGAGCAGTACTTC. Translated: CASSLVGSGEYEQYF.

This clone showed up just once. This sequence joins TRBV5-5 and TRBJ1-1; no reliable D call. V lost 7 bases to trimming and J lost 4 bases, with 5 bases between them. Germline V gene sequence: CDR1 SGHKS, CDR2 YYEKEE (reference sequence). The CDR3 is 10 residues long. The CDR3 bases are TGTGCCAGCGACTTCACTGAAGCTTTCTTT. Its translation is CASDFTEAFF. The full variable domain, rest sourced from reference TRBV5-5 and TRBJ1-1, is DAGVTQSPTHLIKTRGQQVTLRCSPISGHKSVSWYQQVLGQGPQFIFQYYEKEERGRGNFPDRFSARQFPNYSSELNVNALLLGDSALYLCASDFTEAFFGQGTRLTVV.

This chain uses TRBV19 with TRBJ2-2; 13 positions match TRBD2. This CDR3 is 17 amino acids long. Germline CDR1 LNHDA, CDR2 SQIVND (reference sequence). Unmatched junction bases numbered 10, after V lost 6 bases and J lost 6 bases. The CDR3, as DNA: TGTGCCAGTAGCTTGACTAGCGGGGGGCCCCTTCCCGGGGAGCTGTTTTTT. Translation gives CASSLTSGGPLPGELFF.

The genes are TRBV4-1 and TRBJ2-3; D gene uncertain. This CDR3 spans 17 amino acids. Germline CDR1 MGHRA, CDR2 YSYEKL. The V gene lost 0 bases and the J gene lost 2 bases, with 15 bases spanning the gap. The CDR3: CASSQDERPTYTDTQYF. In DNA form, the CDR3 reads TGCGCCAGCAGCCAAGATGAAAGACCGACATACACAGATACGCAGTATTTT.

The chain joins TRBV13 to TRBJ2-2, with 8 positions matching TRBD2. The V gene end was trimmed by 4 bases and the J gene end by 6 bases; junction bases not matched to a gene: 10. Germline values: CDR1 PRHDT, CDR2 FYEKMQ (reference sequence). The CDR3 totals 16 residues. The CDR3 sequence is CASSSPGGKFPGELFF. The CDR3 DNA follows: TGTGCCAGCAGCTCCCCGGGGGGGAAATTCCCCGGGGAGCTGTTTTTT.

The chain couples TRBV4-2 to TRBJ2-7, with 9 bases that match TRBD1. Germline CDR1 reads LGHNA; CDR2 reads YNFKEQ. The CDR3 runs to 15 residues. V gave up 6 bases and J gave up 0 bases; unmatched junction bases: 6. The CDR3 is CASRPTGGDSYEQYF. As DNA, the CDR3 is TGTGCCAGCAGGCCGACAGGGGGTGACTCCTACGAGCAGTACTTC.

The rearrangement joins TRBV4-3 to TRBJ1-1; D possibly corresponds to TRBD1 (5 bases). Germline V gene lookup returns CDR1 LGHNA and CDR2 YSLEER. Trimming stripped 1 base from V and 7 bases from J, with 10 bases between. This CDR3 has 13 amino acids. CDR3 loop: CASSQVGGGEAFF. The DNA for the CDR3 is TGCGCCAGCAGCCAAGTGGGGGGGGGTGAAGCTTTCTTT.

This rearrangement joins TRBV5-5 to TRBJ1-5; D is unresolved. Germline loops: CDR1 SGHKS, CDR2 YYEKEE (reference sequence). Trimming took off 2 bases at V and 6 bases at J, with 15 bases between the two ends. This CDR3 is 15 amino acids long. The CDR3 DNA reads TGTGCCAGCAGCTTATGGCGCGGCCCCGGTCAGCCCCAGCATTTT. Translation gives CASSLWRGPGQPQHF.

CDR3 DNA sequence: TGTGCCAGCAGTTCTGCCGACAGCCCCTCTAATGGCTACACCTTC. This encodes CASSSADSPSNGYTF. The V gene is TRBV27, the J gene TRBJ1-2; tentatively, D is TRBD1 (5 bases). V was shortened by 4 bases and J by 6 bases, with 18 bases between the two germline ends. This CDR3 comprises 15 residues. Per the germline V gene, CDR1 is MNHEY and CDR2 is SMNVEV (reference sequence).

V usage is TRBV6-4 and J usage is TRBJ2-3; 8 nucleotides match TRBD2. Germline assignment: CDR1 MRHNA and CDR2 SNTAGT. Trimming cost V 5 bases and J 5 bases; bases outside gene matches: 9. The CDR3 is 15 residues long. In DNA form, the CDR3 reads TGTGCCAGCAGTCCTGCCAGCGGGGGCCTAGATACGCAGTATTTT. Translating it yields CASSPASGGLDTQYF.

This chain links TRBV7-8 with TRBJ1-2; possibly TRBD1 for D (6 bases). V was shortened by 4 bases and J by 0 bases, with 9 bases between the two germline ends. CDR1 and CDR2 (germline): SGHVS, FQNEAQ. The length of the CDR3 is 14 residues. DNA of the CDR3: TGTGCCAGCAGCTGGGACACTCCTAACTATGGCTACACCTTC. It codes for CASSWDTPNYGYTF.

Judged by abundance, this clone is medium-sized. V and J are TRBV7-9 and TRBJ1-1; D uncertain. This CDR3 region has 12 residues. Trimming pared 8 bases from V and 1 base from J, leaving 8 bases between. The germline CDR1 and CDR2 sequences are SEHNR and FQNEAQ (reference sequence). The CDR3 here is CASGRENTEAFF. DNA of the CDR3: TGTGCCAGCGGTCGGGAGAACACTGAAGCTTTCTTT.

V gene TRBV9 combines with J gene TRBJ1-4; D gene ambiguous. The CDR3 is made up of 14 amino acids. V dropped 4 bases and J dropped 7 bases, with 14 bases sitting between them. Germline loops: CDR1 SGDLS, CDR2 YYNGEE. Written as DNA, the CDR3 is TGTGCCAGCAGCTCTTCTGGAGGTGGTGAAAAACTGTTTTTT. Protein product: CASSSSGGGEKLFF.

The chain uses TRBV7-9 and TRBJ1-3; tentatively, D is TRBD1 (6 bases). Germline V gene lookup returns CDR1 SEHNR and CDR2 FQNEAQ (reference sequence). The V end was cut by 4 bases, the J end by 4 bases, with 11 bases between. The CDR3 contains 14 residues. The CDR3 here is CASSSPRGGNTIYF. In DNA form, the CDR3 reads TGTGCCAGCAGCTCTCCCAGGGGAGGAAACACCATATATTTT.

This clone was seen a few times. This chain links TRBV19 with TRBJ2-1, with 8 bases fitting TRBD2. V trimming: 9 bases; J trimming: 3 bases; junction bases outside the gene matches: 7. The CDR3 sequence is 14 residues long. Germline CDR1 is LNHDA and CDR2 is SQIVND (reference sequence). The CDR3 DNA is TGTGCCAGCCACGGGGGGGACGGCTACAATGAGCAGTTCTTC. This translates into CASHGGDGYNEQFF.

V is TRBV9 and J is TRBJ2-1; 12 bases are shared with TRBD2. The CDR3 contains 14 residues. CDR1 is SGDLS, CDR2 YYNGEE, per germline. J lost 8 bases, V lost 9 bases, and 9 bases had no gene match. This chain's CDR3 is CATSTSGGRDEQFF. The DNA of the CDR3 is TGTGCCACCTCCACTAGCGGGGGGCGGGATGAGCAGTTCTTC.